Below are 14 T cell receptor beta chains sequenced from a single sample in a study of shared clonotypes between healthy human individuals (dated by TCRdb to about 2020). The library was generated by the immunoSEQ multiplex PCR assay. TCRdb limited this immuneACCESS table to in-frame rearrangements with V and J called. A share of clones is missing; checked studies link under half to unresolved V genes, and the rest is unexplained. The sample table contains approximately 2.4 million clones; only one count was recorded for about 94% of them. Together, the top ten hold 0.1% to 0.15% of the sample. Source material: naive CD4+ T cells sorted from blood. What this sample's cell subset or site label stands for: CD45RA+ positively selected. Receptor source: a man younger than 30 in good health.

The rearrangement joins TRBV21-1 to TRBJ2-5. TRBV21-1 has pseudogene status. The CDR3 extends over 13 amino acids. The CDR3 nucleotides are TGTGCCAGCACCATTAACCTTCAAGAGACCCAGTACTTC. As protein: CASTINLQETQYF.

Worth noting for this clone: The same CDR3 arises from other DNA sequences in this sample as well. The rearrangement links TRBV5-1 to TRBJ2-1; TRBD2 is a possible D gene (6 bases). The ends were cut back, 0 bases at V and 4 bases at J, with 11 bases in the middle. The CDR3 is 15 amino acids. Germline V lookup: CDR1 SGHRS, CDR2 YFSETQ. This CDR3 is CASSLAGEPYNEQFF. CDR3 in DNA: TGCGCCAGCAGCTTGGCGGGGGAACCTTACAATGAGCAGTTCTTC.

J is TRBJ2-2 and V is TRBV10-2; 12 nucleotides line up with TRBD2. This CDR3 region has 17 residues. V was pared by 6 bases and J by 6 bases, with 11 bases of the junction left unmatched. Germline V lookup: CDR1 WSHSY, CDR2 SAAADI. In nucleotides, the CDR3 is TGCGCCAGCAGCCCCCTAGCGGGGGGGCCGGACCCCGGGGAGCTGTTTTTT. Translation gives CASSPLAGGPDPGELFF.

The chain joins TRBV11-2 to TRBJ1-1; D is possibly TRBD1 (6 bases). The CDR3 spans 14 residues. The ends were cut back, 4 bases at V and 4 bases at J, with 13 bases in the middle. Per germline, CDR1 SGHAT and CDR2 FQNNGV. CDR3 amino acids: CASSSGQQITEAFF. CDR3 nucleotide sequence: TGTGCCAGCAGCTCCGGACAGCAGATCACTGAAGCTTTCTTT.

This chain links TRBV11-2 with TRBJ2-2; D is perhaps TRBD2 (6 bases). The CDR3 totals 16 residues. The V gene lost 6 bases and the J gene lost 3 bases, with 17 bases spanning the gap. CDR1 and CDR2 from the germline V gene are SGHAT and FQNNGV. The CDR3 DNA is TGTGCCAGCAGAGCTACCGGGACTCGCGACACCGGGGAGCTGTTTTTT. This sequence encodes CASRATGTRDTGELFF. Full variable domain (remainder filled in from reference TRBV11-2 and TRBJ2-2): EAGVAQSPRYKIIEKRQSVAFWCNPISGHATLYWYQQILGQGPKLLIQFQNNGVVDDSQLPKDRFSAERLKGVDSTLKIQPAKLEDSAVYLCASRATGTRDTGELFFGEGSRLTVL.

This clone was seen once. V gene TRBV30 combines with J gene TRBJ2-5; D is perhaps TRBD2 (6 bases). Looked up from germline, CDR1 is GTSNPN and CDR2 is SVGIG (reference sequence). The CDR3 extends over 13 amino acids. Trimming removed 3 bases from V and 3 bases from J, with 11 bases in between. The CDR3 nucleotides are TGTGCCTGGAGACGGTGGGAGGAAGAGACCCAGTACTTC. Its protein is CAWRRWEEETQYF. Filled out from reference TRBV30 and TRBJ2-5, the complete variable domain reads SQTIHQWPATLVQPVGSPLSLECTVEGTSNPNLYWYRQAAGRGLQLLFYSVGIGQISSEVPQNLSASRPQDRQFILSSKKLLLSDSGFYLCAWRRWEEETQYFGPGTRLLVL.

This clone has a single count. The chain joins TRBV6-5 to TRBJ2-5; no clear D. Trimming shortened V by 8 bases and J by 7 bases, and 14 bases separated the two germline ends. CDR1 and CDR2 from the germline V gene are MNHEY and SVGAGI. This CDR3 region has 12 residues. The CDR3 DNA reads TGTGCCAGCCGTAATGGGGTGGGGACCCAGTACTTC. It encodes CASRNGVGTQYF.

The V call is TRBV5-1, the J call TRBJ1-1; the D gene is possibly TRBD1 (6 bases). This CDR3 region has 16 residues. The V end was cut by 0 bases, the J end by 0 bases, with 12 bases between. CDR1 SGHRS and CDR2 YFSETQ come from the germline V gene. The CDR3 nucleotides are TGCGCCAGCAGCTTGGGTCCCACAGGGCTGAACACTGAAGCTTTCTTT. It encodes CASSLGPTGLNTEAFF. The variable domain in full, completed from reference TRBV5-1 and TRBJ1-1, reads KAGVTQTPRYLIKTRGQQVTLSCSPISGHRSVSWYQQTPGQGLQFLFEYFSETQRNKGNFPGRFSGRQFSNSRSEMNVSTLELGDSALYLCASSLGPTGLNTEAFFGQGTRLTVV.

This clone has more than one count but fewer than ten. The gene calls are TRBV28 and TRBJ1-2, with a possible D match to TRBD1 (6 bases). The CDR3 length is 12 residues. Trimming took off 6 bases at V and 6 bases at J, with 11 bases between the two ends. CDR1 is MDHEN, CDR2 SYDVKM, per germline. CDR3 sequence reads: CASRGTMDGYTF. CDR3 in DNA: TGTGCCAGCAGGGGGACAATGGATGGCTACACCTTC.

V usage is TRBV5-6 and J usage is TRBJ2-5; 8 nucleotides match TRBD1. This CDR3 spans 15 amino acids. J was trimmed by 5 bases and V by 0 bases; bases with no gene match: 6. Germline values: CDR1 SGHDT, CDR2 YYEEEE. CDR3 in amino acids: CASSLAGGTQETQYF. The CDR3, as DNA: TGTGCCAGCAGCTTGGCAGGGGGCACCCAGGAGACCCAGTACTTC.

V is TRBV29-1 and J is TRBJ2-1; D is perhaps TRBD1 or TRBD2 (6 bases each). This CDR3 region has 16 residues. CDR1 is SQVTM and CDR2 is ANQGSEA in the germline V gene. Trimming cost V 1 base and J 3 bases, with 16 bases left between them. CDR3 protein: CSVEGRGRDGYNEQFF. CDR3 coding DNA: TGCAGCGTTGAAGGCCGGGGGCGAGACGGCTACAATGAGCAGTTCTTC.

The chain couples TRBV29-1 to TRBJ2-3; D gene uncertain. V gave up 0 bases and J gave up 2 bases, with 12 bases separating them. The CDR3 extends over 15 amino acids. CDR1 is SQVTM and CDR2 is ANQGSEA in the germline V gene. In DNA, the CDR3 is TGCAGCGTTGAAGATCGGCCCTTCTTCACAGATACGCAGTATTTT. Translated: CSVEDRPFFTDTQYF.

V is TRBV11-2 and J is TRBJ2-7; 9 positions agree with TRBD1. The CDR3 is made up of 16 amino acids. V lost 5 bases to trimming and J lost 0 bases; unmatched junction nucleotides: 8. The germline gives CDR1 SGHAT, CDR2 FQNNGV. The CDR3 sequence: CASSIRQGVISYEQYF. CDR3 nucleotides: TGTGCCAGCAGCATCCGACAGGGGGTTATCTCCTACGAGCAGTACTTC.

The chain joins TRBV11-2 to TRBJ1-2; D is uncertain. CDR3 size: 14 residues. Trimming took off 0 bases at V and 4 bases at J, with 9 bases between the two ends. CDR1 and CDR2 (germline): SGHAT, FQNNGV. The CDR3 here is CASSLEWAGYGYTF. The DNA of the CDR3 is TGTGCCAGCAGCTTAGAATGGGCAGGCTATGGCTACACCTTC.